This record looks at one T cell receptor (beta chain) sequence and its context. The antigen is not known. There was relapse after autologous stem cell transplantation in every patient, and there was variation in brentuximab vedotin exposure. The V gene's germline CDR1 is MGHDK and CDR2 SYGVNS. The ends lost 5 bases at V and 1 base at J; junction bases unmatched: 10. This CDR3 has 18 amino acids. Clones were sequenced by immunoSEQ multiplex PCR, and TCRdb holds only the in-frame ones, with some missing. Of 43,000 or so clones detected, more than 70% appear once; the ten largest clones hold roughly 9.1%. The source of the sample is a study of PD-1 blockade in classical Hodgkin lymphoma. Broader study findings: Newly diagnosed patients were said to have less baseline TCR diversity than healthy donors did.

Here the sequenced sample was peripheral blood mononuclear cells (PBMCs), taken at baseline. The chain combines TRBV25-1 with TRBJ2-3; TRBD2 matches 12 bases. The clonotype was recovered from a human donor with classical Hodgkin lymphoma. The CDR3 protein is CASSSIGASGRGTDTQYF. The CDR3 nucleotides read TGTGCCAGCAGTTCAATAGGGGCTAGCGGGAGGGGCACAGATACGCAGTATTTT.